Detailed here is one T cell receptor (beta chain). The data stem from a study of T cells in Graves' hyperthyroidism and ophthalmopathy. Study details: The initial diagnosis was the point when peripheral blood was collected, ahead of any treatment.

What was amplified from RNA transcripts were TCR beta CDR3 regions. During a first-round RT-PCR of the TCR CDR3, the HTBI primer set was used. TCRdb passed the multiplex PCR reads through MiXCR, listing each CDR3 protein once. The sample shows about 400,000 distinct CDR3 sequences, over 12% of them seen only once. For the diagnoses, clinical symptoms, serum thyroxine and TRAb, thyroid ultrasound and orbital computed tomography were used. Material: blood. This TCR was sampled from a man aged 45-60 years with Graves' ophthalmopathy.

CDR3 region: CATSDINTGELFF. CDR3 DNA: TGTGCCACCAGTGATATAAACACCGGGGAGCTGTTTTTT. The chain uses TRBV24-1 and TRBJ2-2; D uncertain. The CDR3 sequence is 13 residues long. Germline lookup yields CDR1 KGHDR and CDR2 SFDVKD. The ends were cut back, 3 bases at V and 2 bases at J, with 3 bases in the middle.